Each of the 25 T cell receptor beta chains below was sequenced from the same sample in a study of blood T cells in healthy people across ages. A second about 7 to 11 cycle PCR used barcoded and J-beta primers. TCRdb itself ran the 5' RACE reads through MiXCR, one entry per CDR3 protein. The table lists about 590,000 distinct CDR3 sequences, about 28% of them singletons. Sequencing was done on a sample of blood. All receptors come from an elderly woman in good health.

The V and J genes are TRBV15 and TRBJ2-2; perhaps TRBD1 as D (5 bases). The V end lost 0 bases, the J end lost 3 bases, and 8 bases lay between the germline ends. This CDR3 has 15 residues. Germline CDR1 LNHNV, CDR2 YYDKDF (reference sequence). The CDR3 nucleotides are TGTGCCACCAGCAGAGACAGGGCTGACACCGGGGAGCTGTTTTTT. The encoded protein is CATSRDRADTGELFF.

This clonotype was seen at least ten times. This chain joins TRBV6-1 and TRBJ2-3; TRBD2 matches at 7 bases. The CDR3 sequence is 14 residues long. The ends lost 6 bases at V and 3 bases at J; junction bases unmatched: 6. The germline gives CDR1 MNHNS, CDR2 SASEGT. In nucleotides, the CDR3 is TGTGCCAGCAGAGAATTGGGGGGGACAGATACGCAGTATTTT. Translating gives CASRELGGTDTQYF.

Ten or more counts support this clonotype. The chain carries TRBV20-1 and TRBJ2-5; TRBD2 aligns across 8 bases. CDR3 length: 14 residues. The ends lost 5 bases at V and 2 bases at J; junction bases unmatched: 7. Looked up from germline, CDR1 is DFQATT and CDR2 is SNEGSKA (reference sequence). CDR3 nucleotides: TGCAGTGCTGGCGGGGGGCCGGGGCAAGAGACCCAGTACTTC. It translates to CSAGGGPGQETQYF.

This clonotype came up many times. The chain carries TRBV6-6 and TRBJ2-7, with TRBD1 matching over 9 bases. Germline CDR1 and CDR2: MNHNY and SVGAGI (reference sequence). Unmatched junction bases numbered 3, after V lost 2 bases and J lost 1 base. The CDR3 runs to 15 residues. CDR3 in DNA: TGTGCCAGCAGTTACCTACAGGGGGCGTCCTACGAGCAGTACTTC. Translated, it gives CASSYLQGASYEQYF.

Written as DNA, the CDR3 is TGCGCCAGCAGCTTGACCGGGACAGGGCTTTCCTCTGAGCAGTTCTTC. This gives the protein CASSLTGTGLSSEQFF. This sequence joins TRBV5-1 and TRBJ2-1; 9 bases fit TRBD1. Per germline, CDR1 SGHRS and CDR2 YFSETQ. V was pared by 1 base and J by 9 bases, with 11 bases of the junction left unmatched. CDR3 length: 16 amino acids. Full variable domain (missing parts from reference TRBV5-1 and TRBJ2-1): KAGVTQTPRYLIKTRGQQVTLSCSPISGHRSVSWYQQTPGQGLQFLFEYFSETQRNKGNFPGRFSGRQFSNSRSEMNVSTLELGDSALYLCASSLTGTGLSSEQFFGPGTRLTVL.

Comment on this clonotype: One end of the junction varies from germline; a read error may be responsible. V and J are TRBV12-3 or TRBV12-4 and TRBJ1-2; 7 bases agree with TRBD1. The CDR3 extends over 14 amino acids. The CDR3 reads CASRRDSGAYDYTF. As DNA, the CDR3 is TGTGCCAGCAGAAGGGACAGTGGGGCCTATGACTACACCTTC.

The chain uses TRBV20-1 and TRBJ2-1; 12 bases map to TRBD2. Germline assignment: CDR1 DFQATT and CDR2 SNEGSKA (reference sequence). The CDR3 has 14 residues. V gave up 6 bases and J gave up 8 bases; unmatched junction bases: 8. The CDR3 region has the DNA TGCAGTGCCCCTAGCGGGAGGGCGAGGGATGAGCAGTTCTTC. Its protein is CSAPSGRARDEQFF.

This clonotype has only one observation. A much larger clonotype is one base distant, so this may be a read error. V is TRBV24-1 and J is TRBJ2-3; TRBD2 matches at 9 bases. Germline V lookup: CDR1 KGHDR, CDR2 SFDVKD. This CDR3 is built from 17 residues. The DNA for the CDR3 is TGTGCCACCAGTGATTTCGTTAGCGGGGGTGGCACAGATACGCGGTATTTT. Protein sequence: CATSDFVSGGGTDTRYF.

J is TRBJ2-1 and V is TRBV7-3; no definite D call. The DNA matches TRBJ2-7 better at its end, which makes the J call doubtful. The CDR3 loop spans 15 amino acids. Germline CDR1 is SGHTA and CDR2 is FQGTGA. CDR3 bases: TGTGCCAGCAGCTTGAAAATCAGCTCCTACAATGAGCAGTACTTC. It encodes CASSLKISSYNEQYF.

Ten or more counts support this clonotype. The CDR3 DNA reads as TGTGCCAGCAGCTTAGCCAACCCCCGACAGAACTATGGCTACACCTTC. Amino acid sequence: CASSLANPRQNYGYTF. The chain combines TRBV7-9 with TRBJ1-2, with D maybe TRBD1 (5 bases). Germline lookup yields CDR1 SEHNR and CDR2 FQNEAQ (reference sequence). The CDR3 runs 16 residues. Trimming removed 0 bases from V and 2 bases from J, with 13 bases in between.

The chain is built from TRBV20-1 and TRBJ2-4, with 9 nucleotides matching TRBD2. The trim removed 5 bases at V and 8 bases at J, leaving 10 bases unmatched. Germline V gene lookup returns CDR1 DFQATT and CDR2 SNEGSKA (reference sequence). This CDR3 is built from 14 residues. CDR3 sequence reads: CSAETSGVTDIQYF. DNA for the CDR3: TGCAGTGCTGAGACTAGCGGAGTGACAGACATTCAGTACTTC.

This clonotype was counted a few times. This chain links TRBV11-1 with TRBJ2-2, with D possibly matching TRBD2 (5 bases). Germline V gives CDR1 SGHAT, CDR2 FQDESV (reference sequence). V was shortened by 5 bases and J by 1 base, with 11 bases between the two germline ends. CDR3 size: 15 residues. The DNA of the CDR3 is TGTGCCAGCAGCCCCCTGGGAGAGAACACCGGGGAGCTGTTTTTT. Its protein product is CASSPLGENTGELFF.

V and J are TRBV6-1 and TRBJ1-2, with D possibly TRBD1 on 6 matching bases. Germline CDR1 reads MNHNS; CDR2 reads SASEGT. The length of the CDR3 is 16 residues. The V and J ends lost 6 bases and 4 bases respectively, with 21 bases between them. Here the CDR3 reads CASSPGWGQGSYGYTF. The CDR3 coding sequence is TGTGCCAGCAGCCCAGGGTGGGGGCAGGGGAGCTATGGCTACACCTTC.

In the case of this clonotype: Being one base from a much bigger clone, this may be a read error. The chain recombines TRBV7-2 with TRBJ2-1, with a tentative D call TRBD2 (6 bases). The length of the CDR3 is 16 residues. CDR1 is SGHTA and CDR2 is FQGNSA in the germline V gene. Trimming took 3 bases from V and 13 from J, leaving 25 bases between them. DNA of the CDR3: TGTGCCAGCAGCTTGGCGCCGGGAGTCTCCCGGGAGACCCAGTTCTTC. It specifies CASSLAPGVSRETQFF.

Many counts were recorded for this clonotype. The genes are TRBV3-1 and TRBJ1-5, with D hard to call. The germline V gene has CDR1 LGHDT and CDR2 YNNKEL (reference sequence). The CDR3 has 14 residues. The V gene lost 4 bases and the J gene lost 0 bases, with 7 bases spanning the gap. This CDR3 reads CASSPANSNQPQHF. CDR3 sequence (DNA): TGTGCCAGCAGCCCCGCAAATAGCAATCAGCCCCAGCATTTT.

This clonotype was detected ten times or more. CDR3 sequence (DNA): TGCAGTGCTCGGGACAGATTGAATTCACCCCTCCACTTT. Translated: CSARDRLNSPLHF. V usage is TRBV20-1 and J usage is TRBJ1-6; TRBD1 aligns across 7 bases. CDR1 is DFQATT, CDR2 SNEGSKA, per germline (reference sequence). The CDR3 is 13 amino acids. V was pared by 5 bases and J by 7 bases, with 5 bases of the junction left unmatched.

The chain combines TRBV12-3 or TRBV12-4 with TRBJ2-1, with D unclear. V lost 3 bases and J 10 bases, leaving 10 bases between the germline ends. The CDR3 runs 12 residues. CDR3 amino acids: CASSLEHPEQFF. CDR3 nucleotides: TGTGCCAGCAGTTTGGAACATCCCGAGCAGTTCTTC.

This clonotype was seen many times. The chain joins TRBV11-3 to TRBJ2-1; D gene unclear. Trimming removed 5 bases from V and 8 bases from J, with 10 bases in between. This CDR3 region has 12 residues. Germline V gene sequence: CDR1 SGHNT, CDR2 YENEEA. CDR3 nucleotides: TGTGCCAGCAGCGATGACTCCTATGAGCAGTTCTTC. This gives the protein CASSDDSYEQFF.

With respect to this clonotype: One end of the junction fails to match germline, which may point to a read error. The chain employs TRBV7-9 and TRBJ1-1; 7 bases are shared with TRBD1. From germline, CDR1 is SEHNR and CDR2 FQNEAQ (reference sequence). The CDR3 contains 14 residues. The CDR3 DNA sequence: TGTACCAGCAGACAAGGGGGCGCGACCACTGAAGCTTTCTTT. This gives the protein CTSRQGGATTEAFF.

This chain joins TRBV27 and TRBJ1-5; no definite D call. The CDR3 sequence is 15 residues long. Germline CDR1 reads MNHEY; CDR2 reads SMNVEV (reference sequence). The V end was cut by 5 bases, the J end by 1 base, with 12 bases between. CDR3 loop: CASSPDLRSNQPQHF. The CDR3 DNA is TGTGCCAGCAGTCCGGATCTAAGGAGCAATCAGCCCCAGCATTTT.

The chain uses TRBV5-5 and TRBJ2-7, with D possibly TRBD1 on 6 matching bases. Looked up from germline, CDR1 is SGHKS and CDR2 is YYEKEE (reference sequence). The length of the CDR3 is 15 residues. With 4 bases removed from V and 1 base from J, the gap between germline ends came to 15 bases. Here the CDR3 DNA reads TGTGCCAGCAGCGACCCCGACAGGATTTCCTACGAGCAGTACTTC. Protein: CASSDPDRISYEQYF.

In its sample, this clonotype was seen many times. The genes are TRBV9 and TRBJ2-7; 7 bases match TRBD1. J was trimmed by 0 bases and V by 3 bases; bases with no gene match: 3. Germline lookup yields CDR1 SGDLS and CDR2 YYNGEE. The CDR3 sequence is 14 residues long. The CDR3 sequence: CASSARQGSYEQYF. In nucleotides, the CDR3 is TGTGCCAGCAGCGCGAGACAGGGCTCCTACGAGCAGTACTTC.

This clonotype was detected only a few times. A much larger clone differs from this one at a single base, so this may be a read error. The chain is built from TRBV6-5 and TRBJ2-4; 9 positions match TRBD2. CDR3 length equals 14 residues. The V gene end was trimmed by 5 bases and the J gene end by 6 bases; junction bases not matched to a gene: 5. Germline V CDR1 and CDR2: MNHEY, SVGAGI. CDR3 protein: CASSGAGGGNIQYF. CDR3 bases: TGTGCCAGCAGTGGAGCGGGGGGCGGAAACATTCAGTACTTC.

The sample holds a few counts of this clonotype. The chain couples TRBV6-2 or TRBV6-3 to TRBJ1-5; 7 bases map to TRBD1. CDR3 length equals 15 residues. After removal of 6 bases from V and 4 bases from J, the junction contained 9 bases not matched to a gene. CDR1 and CDR2 from the germline V gene are MNHEY and SVGEGT. CDR3 sequence: CASREPAGGNQPQHF. In nucleotides, the CDR3 is TGTGCCAGCAGAGAGCCCGCAGGGGGGAATCAGCCCCAGCATTTT.

The chain is built from TRBV5-6 and TRBJ2-1; D remains ambiguous. Trimming removed 1 base from V and 10 bases from J, with 15 bases in between. CDR3 length equals 14 residues. Germline CDR1 reads SGHDT; CDR2 reads YYEEEE. The CDR3 DNA is TGTGCCAGCAGCTTGCCTCAGGCAGACTGCGAGCAGTTCTTC. Protein sequence: CASSLPQADCEQFF.